This T cell receptor (beta chain) was profiled in a study of metastatic and nonmetastatic thyroid tumors. All patients were untreated before thyroid surgery. This clone appeared many times. Other DNA sequences in the sample encode the same CDR3. The germline V and J ends were trimmed by 8 bases and 1 base, with 6 bases remaining between them. The CDR3 is made up of 11 amino acids. The germline V gene has CDR1 MNHNS and CDR2 SASEGT. TCRdb re-clonotyped the PCR reads through MiXCR. The repertoire has 15,000 to 18,000 clones, approximately 23% of them found once; the top ten carry 10% to 15%. V gene TRBV6-1 combines with J gene TRBJ2-7; a possible D gene is TRBD2 (5 bases). The source material was tumor tissue. This receptor was taken from a female donor with papillary thyroid cancer or a benign thyroid nodule (not recorded which). Some clones in this sample may be carry-over from other donors' samples. CDR3 amino acids: CASGLSYEQYF. DNA of the CDR3: TGTGCCAGCGGACTGTCCTACGAGCAGTACTTC.